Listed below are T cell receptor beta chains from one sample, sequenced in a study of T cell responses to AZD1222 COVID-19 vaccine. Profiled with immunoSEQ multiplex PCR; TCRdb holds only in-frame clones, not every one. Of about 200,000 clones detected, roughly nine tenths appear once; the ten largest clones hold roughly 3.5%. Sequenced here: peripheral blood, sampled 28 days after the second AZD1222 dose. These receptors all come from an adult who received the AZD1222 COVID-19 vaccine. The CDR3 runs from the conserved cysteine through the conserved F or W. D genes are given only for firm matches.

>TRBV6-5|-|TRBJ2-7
TGTGCCAGCAGTTACTCTGAGGGCGGATCCTACGAGCAGTACTTC
CASSYSEGGSYEQYF
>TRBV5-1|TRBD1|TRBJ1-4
TGCGCCAGCAGCTTGGGACAGGGGAATGAAAAACTGTTTTTT
CASSLGQGNEKLFF
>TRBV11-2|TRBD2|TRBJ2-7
TGTGCCAGCAGCTTAGCTCGAGGGGGCGGGAGGGCCTACGAGCAGTACTTC
CASSLARGGGRAYEQYF
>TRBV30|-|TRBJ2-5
TGTGCCTGGAGACCGGAGGAACAGGGTGGGAAAGAGACCCAGTACTTC
CAWRPEEQGGKETQYF
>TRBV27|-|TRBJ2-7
TGTGCCAGCAGATTTGCGACAGGCTCCTACGAGCAGTACTTC
CASRFATGSYEQYF
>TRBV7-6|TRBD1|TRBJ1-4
TGTGCCAGCAGCTTCGGAACAGGGGCGGAAAGCGAAAAACTGTTTTTT
CASSFGTGAESEKLFF
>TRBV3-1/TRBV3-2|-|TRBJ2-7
TGTGCCAGCAGCCAAGGGGAGTCCGAGCAGTACTTC
CASSQGESEQYF
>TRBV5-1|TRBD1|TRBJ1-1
TGCGCCAGCAGCGTGGGACAGGGAAGCACTGAAGCTTTCTTT
CASSVGQGSTEAFF
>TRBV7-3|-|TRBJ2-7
TGTGCCAGCAGCTTATTGGGGGAGAGCTCCTACGAGCAGTACTTC
CASSLLGESSYEQYF
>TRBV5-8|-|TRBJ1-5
TGTGCCAGCAGCCCGGGTCCTCGGAATCAGCCCCAGCATTTT
CASSPGPRNQPQHF